This TCR beta chain appears in the sequencing data of a study of hypomethylating agent response in myelodysplastic syndrome. Study at large: Most often mutated was TET2, found in 5 of 11 patients. Of these patients, roughly 6 responded (complete response or hematologic improvement) and about 5 did not.

The table came from immunoSEQ multiplex PCR; TCRdb's copy has only in-frame clones and leaves some out. Of 1,500 to 2,000 clones in the sample, about 80% were seen once. Overall study findings and caveats: No significant post-treatment change in richness, rarefaction diversity or clonality, across all patients or response groups.

The CDR3 extends over 14 amino acids. The germline gives CDR1 MGHRA, CDR2 YSYEKL. V gave up 1 base and J gave up 4 bases, with 10 bases separating them. T-cell subsets were not sorted; bulk bone marrow was analyzed. About this clone: The antigen is unknown.

This receptor was taken from a human donor with myelodysplastic syndrome. Material: bone marrow, obtained before or after starting hypomethylating agent treatment for myelodysplastic syndrome (not recorded which). The rearrangement uses TRBV4-1 and TRBJ1-2, with no clear D. The CDR3 DNA is TGCGCCAGCAGCCAAGGCTCGGGCGGCTATGGCTACACCTTC. As protein: CASSQGSGGYGYTF.